Each of the 17 T cell receptor beta chains below was sequenced from the same sample in a study of regulatory dendritic cells for organ transplantation. Generated by immunoSEQ multiplex PCR, the TCRdb table keeps only in-frame clones and is missing some. The sample shows 20,000 to 25,000 clones, roughly 85% of them seen only once. Sorted T cells were CFSE-labeled and cultured around 5 days with allogeneic regulatory or mature dendritic cells at 1:10. For these TCRs, the target antigens are not known. The sequenced sample consisted of naive CD4+ T cells from blood cultured with dendritic cells. As for subset: CD45RA+ naive T cells. These receptor sequences come from a human donor in good health.

J is TRBJ1-1 and V is TRBV6-5; unclear D gene. The CDR3 covers 14 residues. CDR1 is MNHEY and CDR2 is SVGAGI in the germline V gene. V was clipped by 7 bases and J by 1 base, with 13 bases between them. The CDR3 nucleotides read TGTGCCAGCATCCCCCCGGCCAGGAACACTGAAGCTTTCTTT. Translated: CASIPPARNTEAFF.

The chain uses TRBV2 and TRBJ2-2; D is undetermined. The CDR3 extends over 15 amino acids. Germline CDR1 is SNHLY and CDR2 is FYNNEI. The V end was cut by 7 bases, the J end by 3 bases, with 15 bases between. Written as DNA, the CDR3 is TGTGCCAGCACCGCGTCTGGGGTAGACACCGGGGAGCTGTTTTTT. Translating it yields CASTASGVDTGELFF.

The rearrangement uses TRBV10-3 and TRBJ1-2; 8 bases line up with TRBD1. Looked up from germline, CDR1 is ENHRY and CDR2 is SYGVKD. The CDR3 runs 16 residues. Trimming removed 5 bases from V and 4 bases from J; junction bases left unmatched: 12. Here the CDR3 reads CAISQESGGLSYGYTF. The CDR3 bases are TGTGCCATCAGTCAGGAATCAGGGGGCTTGTCCTATGGCTACACCTTC.

The chain joins TRBV30 to TRBJ1-5, with 10 positions matching TRBD1. Germline trimming cut 1 base from V and 1 base from J; bases unmatched to any gene: 7. This CDR3 contains 17 residues. The V gene's germline CDR1 is GTSNPN and CDR2 SVGIG (reference sequence). The CDR3 here is CAWSAQRTGGSNQPQHF. The CDR3 DNA is TGTGCCTGGAGTGCCCAGAGGACAGGGGGGAGCAATCAGCCCCAGCATTTT.

The chain employs TRBV5-1 and TRBJ1-5; TRBD1 matches 8 bases. The CDR3 loop spans 15 amino acids. Germline CDR1 and CDR2: SGHRS and YFSETQ. The V gene end was trimmed by 4 bases and the J gene end by 6 bases; junction bases not matched to a gene: 9. CDR3 amino acids: CASSPGQGIRQPQHF. In nucleotides, the CDR3 is TGCGCCAGCAGCCCAGGACAGGGCATCCGTCAGCCCCAGCATTTT.

Concerning this clone itself: The DNA is omitted, as the CDR3 cannot be located on it reliably, and the CDR3 follows TCRdb's listing. This rearrangement joins TRBV7-2 to TRBJ1-2; the table names TRBD1, a call not compared with the DNA. The CDR3 totals 13 residues, both ends included. From germline, CDR1 is SGHTA and CDR2 FQGNSA. CDR3 in amino acids: CASSLVAGGNLLF.

This clone appeared once. V is TRBV6-5 and J is TRBJ1-1, with D perhaps matching TRBD1 (6 bases). CDR3 length: 13 amino acids. Looked up from germline, CDR1 is MNHEY and CDR2 is SVGAGI. The germline V and J ends were trimmed by 6 bases and 8 bases, with 16 bases remaining between them. CDR3 sequence: CASRAFGGTEAFF. The CDR3, as DNA: TGTGCCAGCAGGGCCTTCGGGGGCACCGAAGCTTTCTTT.

This clone was counted a single time. The gene calls are TRBV5-6 and TRBJ1-1; D call uncertain. This CDR3 is built from 13 residues. Germline V lookup: CDR1 SGHDT, CDR2 YYEEEE. Trimming shortened V by 0 bases and J by 5 bases, and 8 bases separated the two germline ends. The DNA of the CDR3 is TGTGCCAGCAGCTTGGTCGGACCTACTGAAGCTTTCTTT. Translation: CASSLVGPTEAFF. Together with reference TRBV5-6 and TRBJ1-1, the CDR3 gives the full variable domain: DAGVTQSPTHLIKTRGQQVTLRCSPKSGHDTVSWYQQALGQGPQFIFQYYEEEERQRGNFPDRFSGHQFPNYSSELNVNALLLGDSALYLCASSLVGPTEAFFGQGTRLTVV.

Only one count was recorded for this clone. J is TRBJ2-6 and V is TRBV19; 7 bases fit TRBD1. Germline CDR1 is LNHDA and CDR2 is SQIVND (reference sequence). V dropped 4 bases and J dropped 2; count of bases not matched to a gene: 5. The CDR3 is 16 amino acids. CDR3 residues: CASSRGQTTGANVLTF. The DNA for the CDR3 is TGTGCCAGTAGTAGGGGACAGACCACTGGGGCCAACGTCCTGACTTTC.

This clone appeared a few times. The V call is TRBV5-4, the J call TRBJ2-5, with TRBD2 matching 7 bases. Germline values: CDR1 SGHNT, CDR2 YYREEE (reference sequence). The CDR3 is 13 residues long. V lost 0 bases to trimming and J lost 5 bases; unmatched junction nucleotides: 1. CDR3 sequence (DNA): TGTGCCAGCAGCTTGGGGCGGGGGGAGACCCAGTACTTC. Translation: CASSLGRGETQYF.

V and J are TRBV6-5 and TRBJ2-7; 9 bases agree with TRBD2. The junction had 10 bases not matched to a gene; V was cut back by 10 bases and J by 0 bases. CDR1 MNHEY and CDR2 SVGAGI come from the germline V gene. The CDR3 loop spans 15 amino acids. CDR3 loop: CATTRGTSNSYEQYF. The CDR3 DNA is TGTGCCACGACCCGAGGGACTAGCAACTCCTACGAGCAGTACTTC.

This chain connects TRBV7-2 to TRBJ2-5; D is unclear. Germline V lookup: CDR1 SGHTA, CDR2 FQGNSA. The V end lost 6 bases, the J end lost 11 bases, and 13 bases lay between the germline ends. This CDR3 region has 11 residues. CDR3 residues: CASSSQTEQYF. CDR3 nucleotide sequence: TGTGCCAGCAGTTCGCAGACGGAGCAGTACTTC.

CDR3 sequence reads: CASSQDFGLAGVRGSREQFF. CDR3 DNA sequence: TGTGCCAGCAGCCAAGATTTTGGTCTAGCGGGAGTGAGGGGATCCCGTGAGCAGTTCTTC. V usage is TRBV4-2 and J usage is TRBJ2-1, with 10 bases identical to TRBD2. The CDR3 extends over 20 amino acids. V gave up 0 bases and J gave up 9 bases; unmatched junction bases: 20. Germline CDR1 and CDR2: LGHNA and YNFKEQ.

This clone was recorded only once. This sequence joins TRBV7-6 and TRBJ2-1, with D tentatively TRBD2 (7 bases). This CDR3 has 16 amino acids. Per the germline V gene, CDR1 is SGHVS and CDR2 is FNYEAQ. V shed 5 bases and J shed 5 bases, with 19 bases lying between them. The CDR3 here is CASSPENRGAHNEQFF. The DNA for the CDR3 is TGTGCCAGCAGCCCCGAGAACCGGGGGGCCCACAATGAGCAGTTCTTC.

J is TRBJ1-3 and V is TRBV11-3; a possible D gene is TRBD1 (6 bases). In germline, CDR1 is SGHNT, CDR2 YENEEA. V lost 5 bases, J lost 0 bases, and 8 bases lay in between. CDR3 length equals 14 residues. CDR3 in amino acids: CASSRTASGNTIYF. The CDR3 DNA sequence: TGTGCCAGCAGCCGGACAGCCTCTGGAAACACCATATATTTT.

CDR3 sequence reads: CAWSVSGELFF. The CDR3 DNA sequence: TGTGCCTGGAGTGTAAGCGGGGAGCTGTTTTTT. The chain carries TRBV30 and TRBJ2-2; the D is unclear. Deletions cut 0 bases from V and 7 bases from J, with 3 bases between. Germline V gene lookup returns CDR1 GTSNPN and CDR2 SVGIG (reference sequence). This CDR3 region has 11 residues.

This chain links TRBV6-9 with TRBJ2-1; 8 bases line up with TRBD2. Germline CDR1 reads MNHGY; CDR2 reads SVAAGI. There are 16 residues in the CDR3. After removal of 0 bases from V and 5 bases from J, the junction contained 6 bases not matched to a gene. CDR3 coding DNA: TGTGCCAGCAGTTATTCTGGGACTAGTTGTCACAATGAGCAGTTCTTC. Amino acids: CASSYSGTSCHNEQFF.